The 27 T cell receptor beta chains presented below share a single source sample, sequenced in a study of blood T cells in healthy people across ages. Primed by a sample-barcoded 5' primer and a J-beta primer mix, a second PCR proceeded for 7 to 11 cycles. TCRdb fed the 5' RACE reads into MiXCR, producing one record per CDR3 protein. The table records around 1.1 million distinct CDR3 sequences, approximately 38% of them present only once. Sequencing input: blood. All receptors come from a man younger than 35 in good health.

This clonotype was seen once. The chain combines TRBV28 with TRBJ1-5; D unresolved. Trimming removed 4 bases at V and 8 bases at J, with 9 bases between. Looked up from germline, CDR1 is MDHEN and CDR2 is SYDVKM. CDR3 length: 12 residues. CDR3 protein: CASSSFLEPQHF. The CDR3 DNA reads TGTGCCAGCAGTTCCTTCTTAGAGCCCCAGCATTTT.

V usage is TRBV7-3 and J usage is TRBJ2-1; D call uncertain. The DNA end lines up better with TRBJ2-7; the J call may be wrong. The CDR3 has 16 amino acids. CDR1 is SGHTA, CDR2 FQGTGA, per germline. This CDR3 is CASSPTSPSSYNEQYF. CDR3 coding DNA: TGTGCCAGCAGCCCAACGTCCCCGAGCTCCTATAATGAGCAGTACTTC.

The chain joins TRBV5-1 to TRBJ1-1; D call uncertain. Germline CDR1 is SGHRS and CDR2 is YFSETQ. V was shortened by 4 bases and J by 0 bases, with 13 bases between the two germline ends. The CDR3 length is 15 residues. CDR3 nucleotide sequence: TGCGCCAGCAGCCTGGATTCTACAGTGAACACTGAAGCTTTCTTT. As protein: CASSLDSTVNTEAFF.

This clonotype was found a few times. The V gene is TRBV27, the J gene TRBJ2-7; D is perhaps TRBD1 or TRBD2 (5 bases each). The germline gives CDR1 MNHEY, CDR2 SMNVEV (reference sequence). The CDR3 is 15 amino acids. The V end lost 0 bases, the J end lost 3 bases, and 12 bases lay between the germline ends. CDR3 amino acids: CASSLSSSRGYEQYF. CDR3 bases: TGTGCCAGCAGTTTATCTTCATCGAGGGGCTACGAGCAGTACTTC.

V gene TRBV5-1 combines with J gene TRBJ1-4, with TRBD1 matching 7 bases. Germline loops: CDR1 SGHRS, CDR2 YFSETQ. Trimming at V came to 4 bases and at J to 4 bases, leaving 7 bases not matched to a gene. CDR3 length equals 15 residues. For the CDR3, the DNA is TGCGCCAGCAGCATAGGACAGGCGGGTAATGAAAAACTGTTTTTT. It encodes CASSIGQAGNEKLFF. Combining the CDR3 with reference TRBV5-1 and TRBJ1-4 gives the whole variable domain KAGVTQTPRYLIKTRGQQVTLSCSPISGHRSVSWYQQTPGQGLQFLFEYFSETQRNKGNFPGRFSGRQFSNSRSEMNVSTLELGDSALYLCASSIGQAGNEKLFFGSGTQLSVL.

The CDR3 bases are TGTGCCAGCAGCCCCGAGGTGGGACACTACAATGAGCAGTTCTTC. Translated: CASSPEVGHYNEQFF. The rearrangement uses TRBV7-2 and TRBJ2-1, with D perhaps matching TRBD1 (6 bases). V was shortened by 5 bases and J by 3 bases, with 14 bases between the two germline ends. The CDR3 runs to 15 residues. CDR1 SGHTA and CDR2 FQGNSA come from the germline V gene.

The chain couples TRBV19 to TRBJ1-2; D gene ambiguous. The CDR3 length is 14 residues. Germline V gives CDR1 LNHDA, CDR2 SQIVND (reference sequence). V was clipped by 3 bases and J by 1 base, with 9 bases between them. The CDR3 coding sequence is TGTGCCAGTAGTATCGTCGGACTTAACTATGGCTACACCTTC. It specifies CASSIVGLNYGYTF.

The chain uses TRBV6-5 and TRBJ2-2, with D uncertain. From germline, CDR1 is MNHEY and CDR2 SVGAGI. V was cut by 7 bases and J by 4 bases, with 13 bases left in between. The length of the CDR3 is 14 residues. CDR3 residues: CASKERMSTGELFF. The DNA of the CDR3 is TGTGCCAGCAAGGAACGTATGTCCACCGGGGAGCTGTTTTTT.

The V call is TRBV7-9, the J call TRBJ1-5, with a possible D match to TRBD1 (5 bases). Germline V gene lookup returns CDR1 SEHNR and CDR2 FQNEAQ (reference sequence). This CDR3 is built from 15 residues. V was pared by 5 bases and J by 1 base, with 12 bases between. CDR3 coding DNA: TGTGCCAGCAGCCAGGGAGGACTGAGCAATCAGCCCCAGCATTTT. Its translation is CASSQGGLSNQPQHF.

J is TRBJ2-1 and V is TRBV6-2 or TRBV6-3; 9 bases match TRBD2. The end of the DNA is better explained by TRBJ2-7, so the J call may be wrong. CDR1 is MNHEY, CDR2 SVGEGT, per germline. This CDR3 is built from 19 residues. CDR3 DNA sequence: TGTGCCAGCACCCGTACCCGGGCTAGCGGGGCGAACTCCTACAATGAGCAGTACTTC. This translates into CASTRTRASGANSYNEQYF.

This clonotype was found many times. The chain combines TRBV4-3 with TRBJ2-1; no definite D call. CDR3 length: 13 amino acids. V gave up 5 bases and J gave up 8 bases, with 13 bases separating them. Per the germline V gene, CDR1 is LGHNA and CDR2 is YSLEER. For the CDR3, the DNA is TGCGCCAGCAGCTTCAGAGTAGGCGATGAGCAGTTCTTC. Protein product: CASSFRVGDEQFF.

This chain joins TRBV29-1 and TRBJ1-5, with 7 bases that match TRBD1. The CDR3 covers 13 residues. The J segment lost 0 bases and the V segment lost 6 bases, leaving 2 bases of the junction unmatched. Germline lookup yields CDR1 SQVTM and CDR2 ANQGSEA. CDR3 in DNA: TGCAGCGTCGGGACAGCTAGCAATCAGCCCCAGCATTTT. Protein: CSVGTASNQPQHF.

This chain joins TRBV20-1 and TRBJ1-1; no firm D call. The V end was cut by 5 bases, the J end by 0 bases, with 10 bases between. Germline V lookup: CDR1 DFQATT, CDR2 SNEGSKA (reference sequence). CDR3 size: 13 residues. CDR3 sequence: CSAPPNLNTEAFF. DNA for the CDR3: TGCAGTGCTCCACCCAACTTGAACACTGAAGCTTTCTTT.

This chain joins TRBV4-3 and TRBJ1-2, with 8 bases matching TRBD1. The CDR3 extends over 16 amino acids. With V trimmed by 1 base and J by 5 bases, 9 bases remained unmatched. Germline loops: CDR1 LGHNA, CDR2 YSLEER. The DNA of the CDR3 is TGCGCCAGCAGCCAAGGGTCAGGGGGCTCCTCGTATGGCTACACCTTC. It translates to CASSQGSGGSSYGYTF.

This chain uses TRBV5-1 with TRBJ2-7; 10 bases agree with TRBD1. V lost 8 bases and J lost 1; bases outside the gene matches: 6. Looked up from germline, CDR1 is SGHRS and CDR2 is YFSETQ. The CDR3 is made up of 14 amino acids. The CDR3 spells CASPGQGESYEQYF. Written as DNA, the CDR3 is TGCGCCAGTCCAGGACAGGGGGAATCCTACGAGCAGTACTTC.

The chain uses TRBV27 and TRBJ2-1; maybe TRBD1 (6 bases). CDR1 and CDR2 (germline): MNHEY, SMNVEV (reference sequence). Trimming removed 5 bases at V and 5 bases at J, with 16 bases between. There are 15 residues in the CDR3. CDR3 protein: CASSPRQVVDNEQFF. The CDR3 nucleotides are TGTGCCAGCAGTCCCCGACAGGTTGTGGACAATGAGCAGTTCTTC.

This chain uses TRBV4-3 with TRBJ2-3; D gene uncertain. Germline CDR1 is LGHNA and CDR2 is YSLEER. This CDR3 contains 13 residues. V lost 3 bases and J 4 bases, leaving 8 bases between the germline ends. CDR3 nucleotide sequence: TGCGCCAGCAGCCACCCTTCAGCAGATACGCAGTATTTT. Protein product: CASSHPSADTQYF.

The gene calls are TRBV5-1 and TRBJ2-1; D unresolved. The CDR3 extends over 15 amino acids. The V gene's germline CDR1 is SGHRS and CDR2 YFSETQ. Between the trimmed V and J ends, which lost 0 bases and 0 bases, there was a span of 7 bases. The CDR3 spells CASSLGGRSYNEQFF. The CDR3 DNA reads TGCGCCAGCAGCTTGGGCGGCCGCTCCTACAATGAGCAGTTCTTC.

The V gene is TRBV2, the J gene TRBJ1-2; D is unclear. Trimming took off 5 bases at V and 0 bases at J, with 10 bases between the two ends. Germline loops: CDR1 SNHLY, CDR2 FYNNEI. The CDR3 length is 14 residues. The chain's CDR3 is CASSWRTTNYGYTF. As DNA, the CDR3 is TGTGCCAGCAGTTGGAGGACTACTAACTATGGCTACACCTTC.

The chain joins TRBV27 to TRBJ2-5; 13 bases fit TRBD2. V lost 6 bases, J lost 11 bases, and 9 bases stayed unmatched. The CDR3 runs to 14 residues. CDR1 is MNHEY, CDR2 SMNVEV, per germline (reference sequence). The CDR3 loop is CASRLAGGRTGQYF. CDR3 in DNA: TGTGCCAGCAGACTAGCGGGGGGGCGTACAGGACAGTACTTC.

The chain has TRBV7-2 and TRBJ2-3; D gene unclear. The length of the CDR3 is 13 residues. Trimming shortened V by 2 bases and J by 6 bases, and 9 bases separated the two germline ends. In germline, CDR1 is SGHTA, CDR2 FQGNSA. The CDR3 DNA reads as TGTGCCAGCAGCTTACAGCGCGAGGATACGCAGTATTTT. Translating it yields CASSLQREDTQYF.

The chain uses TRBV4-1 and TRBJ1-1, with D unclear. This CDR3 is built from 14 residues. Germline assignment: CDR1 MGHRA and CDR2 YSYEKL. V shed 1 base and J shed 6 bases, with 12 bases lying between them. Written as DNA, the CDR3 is TGCGCCAGCAGCCAAGTGGGAAGAAACTCTGAAGCTTTCTTT. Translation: CASSQVGRNSEAFF.

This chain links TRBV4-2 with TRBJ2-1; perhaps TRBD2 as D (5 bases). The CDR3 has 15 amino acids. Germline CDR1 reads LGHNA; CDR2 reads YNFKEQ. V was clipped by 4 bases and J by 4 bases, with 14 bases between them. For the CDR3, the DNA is TGTGCCAGCAGCCCAAGAATAACGGGATACAATGAGCAGTTCTTC. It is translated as CASSPRITGYNEQFF.

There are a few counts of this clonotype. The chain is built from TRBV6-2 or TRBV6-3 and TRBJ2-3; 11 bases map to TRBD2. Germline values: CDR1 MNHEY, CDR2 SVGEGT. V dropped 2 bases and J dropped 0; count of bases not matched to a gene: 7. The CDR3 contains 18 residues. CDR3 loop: CASSYRLAGGTSTDTQYF. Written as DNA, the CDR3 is TGTGCCAGCAGTTACCGGCTAGCGGGGGGAACTAGCACAGATACGCAGTATTTT.

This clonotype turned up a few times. This chain's CDR3 is CASSQEIGATEAFF. The CDR3 bases are TGTGCCAGCAGTCAAGAGATTGGGGCCACTGAAGCTTTCTTT. The chain joins TRBV12-3 or TRBV12-4 to TRBJ1-1; D is perhaps TRBD1 (5 bases). V was pared by 5 bases and J by 4 bases, with 14 bases between. The CDR3 runs to 14 residues.

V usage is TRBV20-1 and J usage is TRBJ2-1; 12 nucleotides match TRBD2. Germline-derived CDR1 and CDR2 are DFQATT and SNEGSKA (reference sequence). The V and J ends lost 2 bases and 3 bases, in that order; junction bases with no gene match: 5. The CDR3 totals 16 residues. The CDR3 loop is CSARRTSGAYYNEQFF. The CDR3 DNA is TGCAGTGCTAGAAGGACTAGCGGGGCCTACTACAATGAGCAGTTCTTC.

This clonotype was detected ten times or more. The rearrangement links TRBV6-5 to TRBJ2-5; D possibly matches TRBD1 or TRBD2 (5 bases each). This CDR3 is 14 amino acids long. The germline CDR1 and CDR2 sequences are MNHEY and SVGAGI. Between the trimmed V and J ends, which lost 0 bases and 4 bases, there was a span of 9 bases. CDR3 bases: TGTGCCAGCAGTTACTCGGGGGAGCGAGAGACCCAGTACTTC. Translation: CASSYSGERETQYF.